Detailed here is one T cell receptor beta chain. Its specificity is unknown. These data originate in a study of CD8 T cells in ankylosing spondylitis. General study findings and limits: Within ankylosing spondylitis blood, a TCR beta motif made up of eight highly homologous variants appeared to be characteristic.

From the 5' RACE reads, TCRdb called clonotypes with MiXCR, one entry per CDR3 protein. This sample has 330,000 or so distinct CDR3 sequences, with approximately 8% found just once. The sample taken for sequencing was blood, either unsorted or a sorted T cell fraction (not recorded which). The clonotype comes from a male donor with ankylosing spondylitis.

This chain's CDR3 is CASSFGTGQTYEQYF. CDR3 in DNA: TGTGCCAGCAGTTTCGGAACTGGCCAGACCTACGAGCAGTACTTC. V gene TRBV12-3 or TRBV12-4 combines with J gene TRBJ2-7; D is ambiguous. There are 15 residues in the CDR3. V lost 3 bases and J lost 2, with 14 bases in between.